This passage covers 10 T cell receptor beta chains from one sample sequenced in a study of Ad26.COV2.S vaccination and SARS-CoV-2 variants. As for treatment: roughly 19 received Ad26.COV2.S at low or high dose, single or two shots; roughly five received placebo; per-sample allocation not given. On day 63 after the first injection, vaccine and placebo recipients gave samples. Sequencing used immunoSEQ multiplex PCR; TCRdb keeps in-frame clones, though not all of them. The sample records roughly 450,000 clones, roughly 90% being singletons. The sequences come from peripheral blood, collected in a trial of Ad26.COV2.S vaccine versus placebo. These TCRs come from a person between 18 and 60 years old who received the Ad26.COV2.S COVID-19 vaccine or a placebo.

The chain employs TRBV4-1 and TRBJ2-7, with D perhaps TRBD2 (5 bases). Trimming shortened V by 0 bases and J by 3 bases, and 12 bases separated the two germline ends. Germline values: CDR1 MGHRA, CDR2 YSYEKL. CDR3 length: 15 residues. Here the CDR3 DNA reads TGCGCCAGCAGCCAAGATGGGCGGGCGGGCTACGAGCAGTACTTC. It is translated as CASSQDGRAGYEQYF.

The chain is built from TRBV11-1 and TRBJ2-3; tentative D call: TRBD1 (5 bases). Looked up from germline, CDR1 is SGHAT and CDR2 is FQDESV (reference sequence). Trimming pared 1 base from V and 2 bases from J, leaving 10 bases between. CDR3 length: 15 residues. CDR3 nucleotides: TGTGCCAGCAGCTTAGGACAGTCTTACACAGATACGCAGTATTTT. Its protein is CASSLGQSYTDTQYF.

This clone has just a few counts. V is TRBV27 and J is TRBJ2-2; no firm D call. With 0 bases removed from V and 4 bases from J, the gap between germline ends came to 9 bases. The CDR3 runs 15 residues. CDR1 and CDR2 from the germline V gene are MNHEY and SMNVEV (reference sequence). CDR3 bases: TGTGCCAGCAGTTTATCGAAAGGTCTCACCGGGGAGCTGTTTTTT. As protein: CASSLSKGLTGELFF.

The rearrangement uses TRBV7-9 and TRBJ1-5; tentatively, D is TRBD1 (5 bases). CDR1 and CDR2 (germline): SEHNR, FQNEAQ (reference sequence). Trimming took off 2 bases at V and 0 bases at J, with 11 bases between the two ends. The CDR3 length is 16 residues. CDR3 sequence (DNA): TGTGCCAGCAGCTTATCTCTGGGGGATAGCAATCAGCCCCAGCATTTT. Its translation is CASSLSLGDSNQPQHF.

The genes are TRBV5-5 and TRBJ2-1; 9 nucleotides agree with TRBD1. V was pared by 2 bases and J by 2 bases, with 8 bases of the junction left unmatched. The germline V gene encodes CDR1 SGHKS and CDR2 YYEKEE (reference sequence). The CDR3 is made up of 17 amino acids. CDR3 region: CASSLTITGGTYNEQFF. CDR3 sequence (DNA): TGTGCCAGCAGCTTAACGATAACAGGGGGCACCTACAATGAGCAGTTCTTC.

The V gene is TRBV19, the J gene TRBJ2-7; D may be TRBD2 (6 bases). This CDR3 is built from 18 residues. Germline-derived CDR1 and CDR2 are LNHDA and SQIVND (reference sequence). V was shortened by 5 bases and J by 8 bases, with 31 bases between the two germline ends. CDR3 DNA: TGTGCCAGTAGTCCTGCGGGACCGGGTACAGAAATCTACGAGCAGCAGTACTTC. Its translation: CASSPAGPGTEIYEQQYF.

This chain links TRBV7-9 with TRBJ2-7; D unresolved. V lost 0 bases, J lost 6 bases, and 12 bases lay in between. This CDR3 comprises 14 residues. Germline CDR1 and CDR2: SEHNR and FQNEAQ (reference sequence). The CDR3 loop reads CASSLARQRGEQYF. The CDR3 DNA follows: TGTGCCAGCAGCTTAGCTCGGCAGAGAGGCGAGCAGTACTTC.

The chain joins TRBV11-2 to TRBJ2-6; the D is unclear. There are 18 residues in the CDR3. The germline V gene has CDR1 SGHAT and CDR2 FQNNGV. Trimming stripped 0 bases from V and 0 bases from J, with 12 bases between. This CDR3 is CASSLDLFSSSGANVLTF. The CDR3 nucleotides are TGTGCCAGCAGCTTAGACCTTTTTTCAAGCTCTGGGGCCAACGTCCTGACTTTC.

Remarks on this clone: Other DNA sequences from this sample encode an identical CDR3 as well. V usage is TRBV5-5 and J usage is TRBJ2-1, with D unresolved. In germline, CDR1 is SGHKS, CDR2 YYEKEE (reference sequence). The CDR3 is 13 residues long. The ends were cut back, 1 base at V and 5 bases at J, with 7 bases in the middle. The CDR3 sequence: CASSLKENNEQFF. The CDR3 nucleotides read TGTGCCAGCAGCTTGAAGGAGAACAATGAGCAGTTCTTC.

CDR3 sequence (DNA): TGTGCCTGGAGTGTATTGGTTGGCTACACCTTC. Protein: CAWSVLVGYTF. The rearrangement joins TRBV30 to TRBJ1-2, with D hard to call. The CDR3 is 11 amino acids. The ends were cut back, 0 bases at V and 7 bases at J, with 6 bases in the middle. The germline V gene has CDR1 GTSNPN and CDR2 SVGIG (reference sequence).